The rows below give T cell receptor beta chains drawn from one sample of a study of regulatory T cells in long-lasting Graves disease. One entry per CDR3 protein, called by TCRdb with MiXCR from the multiplex PCR reads. The table has hundreds of thousands of distinct CDR3 sequences, roughly 16% seen once. These same data were also listed under a study on T cells in Graves' hyperthyroidism and ophthalmopathy.

Sample: peripheral blood mononuclear cells (PBMCs), taken at new diagnosis, from a patient treated with antithyroid drugs. These TCRs come from a woman between 40 and 65 years old with Graves disease. Both conserved end residues are part of each CDR3. The order of the fields is J gene, V gene, D gene, clone size, CDR3 protein, CDR3 DNA. The D gene is left open where the match is weak. Not all rows give a size; the values are once, few, many and, for expanded clones, a class.

J: TRBJ2-7
V: TRBV15
D: NA
size: few
CDR3: CATSQVTGTYEQYF
DNA: TGTGCCACCAGTCAGGTAACAGGGACCTACGAGCAGTACTTC

J: TRBJ2-5
V: TRBV5-6
D: NA
size: many
CDR3: CASSLALARETQYF
DNA: TGTGCCAGCAGCTTGGCGCTAGCGCGGGAGACCCAGTACTTC

J: TRBJ1-3
V: TRBV2
D: NA
size: NA
CDR3: CASSEGHSTIYF
DNA: TGTGCCAGCAGTGAAGGCCACAGCACCATATATTTT

J: TRBJ2-5
V: TRBV20-1
D: NA
size: many
CDR3: CSATLLEYQETQYF
DNA: TGCAGTGCAACGCTCCTAGAGTACCAAGAGACCCAGTACTTC

J: TRBJ1-2
V: TRBV7-2
D: NA
size: NA
CDR3: CASSLESFNYGYTF
DNA: TGTGCCAGCAGCTTAGAGAGTTTTAACTATGGCTACACCTTC

J: TRBJ2-2
V: TRBV6-1
D: NA
size: few
CDR3: CASLAHTGELFF
DNA: TGTGCCAGCTTGGCCCACACCGGGGAGCTGTTTTTT

J: TRBJ2-2
V: TRBV20-1
D: NA
size: NA
CDR3: CSGKRASSTGELFF
DNA: TGCAGTGGAAAAAGGGCCAGTTCCACCGGGGAGCTGTTTTTT

J: TRBJ2-2
V: TRBV6-2/TRBV6-3
D: NA
size: few
CDR3: CASSDFDTGELFF
DNA: TGTGCCAGCAGTGACTTCGACACCGGGGAGCTGTTTTTT

J: TRBJ1-6
V: TRBV11-2
D: NA
size: many
CDR3: CASSPGGATGSYNSPLHF
DNA: TGTGCCAGCAGCCCGGGCGGGGCGACAGGCTCCTATAATTCACCCCTCCACTTT

J: TRBJ1-2
V: TRBV2
D: TRBD1
size: many
CDR3: CASRDLLGTDYGYTF
DNA: TGTGCCAGCAGAGACCTTTTAGGGACAGACTATGGCTACACCTTC

J: TRBJ1-1
V: TRBV18
D: NA
size: many
CDR3: CASSPILNTEAFF
DNA: TGTGCCAGCAGTCCCATCTTAAACACTGAAGCTTTCTTT

J: TRBJ1-1
V: TRBV12-5
D: TRBD1
size: many
CDR3: CASGLKPLGQLLNTEAFF
DNA: TGTGCTAGTGGTTTGAAGCCCCTGGGACAGCTGTTGAACACTGAAGCTTTCTTT

J: TRBJ2-7
V: TRBV5-1
D: TRBD2
size: few
CDR3: CASSLAGLSSYEQYF
DNA: TGCGCCAGCAGCCTAGCGGGTCTTAGCTCCTACGAGCAGTACTTC

J: TRBJ1-2
V: TRBV7-9
D: TRBD1
size: NA
CDR3: CASSLAVTGTSVPYGYTF
DNA: TGTGCCAGCAGCTTAGCGGTGACAGGGACCTCAGTACCCTATGGCTACACCTTC

J: TRBJ1-1
V: TRBV6-2/TRBV6-3
D: TRBD1
size: many
CDR3: CASSRDREAVEAFF
DNA: TGTGCCAGCAGTCGCGACAGGGAAGCGGTTGAAGCTTTCTTT

J: TRBJ1-6
V: TRBV5-1
D: NA
size: NA
CDR3: CASSLGQPVSPLHF
DNA: TGCGCCAGCAGCTTGGGACAGCCGGTATCCCCCCTCCACTTT

J: TRBJ1-4
V: TRBV5-1
D: NA
size: NA
CDR3: CASSPGLGFLNEKLFF
DNA: TGCGCCAGCAGCCCCGGTTTGGGCTTTTTAAATGAAAAACTGTTTTTT

J: TRBJ2-1
V: TRBV14
D: NA
size: NA
CDR3: CASSQDWMKQFF
DNA: TGTGCCAGCAGCCAAGATTGGATGAAGCAGTTCTTC

J: TRBJ1-2
V: TRBV28
D: NA
size: NA
CDR3: CASRLGGTGGYTF
DNA: TGTGCCAGCAGACTGGGGGGCACTGGGGGCTACACCTTC

J: TRBJ1-2
V: TRBV12-3/TRBV12-4
D: NA
size: many
CDR3: CASIFPQTANYGYTF
DNA: TGTGCCAGCATTTTCCCTCAGACGGCAAACTATGGCTACACCTTC

J: TRBJ1-1
V: TRBV18
D: NA
size: few
CDR3: CVSSPSGDTEAFF
DNA: TGTGTCAGCTCACCATCGGGGGACACTGAAGCTTTCTTT

J: TRBJ2-3
V: TRBV7-8
D: TRBD2
size: many
CDR3: CASSLARIAGAPSDTQYF
DNA: TGTGCCAGCAGCTTAGCGAGGATAGCGGGGGCACCCTCAGATACGCAGTATTTT

J: TRBJ2-7
V: TRBV4-1
D: NA
size: NA
CDR3: CASSQGGLLPYEQYF
DNA: TGCGCCAGCAGCCAAGGGGGACTGCTCCCCTACGAGCAGTACTTC

J: TRBJ2-1
V: TRBV6-9
D: TRBD2
size: NA
CDR3: CASSYAGLAGFYGQFF
DNA: TGTGCCAGCAGTTACGCGGGACTAGCGGGGTTTTACGGGCAGTTCTTC

J: TRBJ1-2
V: TRBV5-1
D: NA
size: few
CDR3: CASSFDRYYGYTF
DNA: TGCGCCAGCAGCTTCGACAGGTATTATGGCTACACCTTC

J: TRBJ2-3
V: TRBV5-1
D: TRBD1
size: many
CDR3: CASSLGQGAGTDTQYF
DNA: TGCGCCAGCAGCTTAGGACAGGGGGCGGGCACAGATACGCAGTATTTT

J: TRBJ1-1
V: TRBV6-4
D: NA
size: NA
CDR3: CASRSSGLSTEAFF
DNA: TGTGCCAGCAGATCCTCGGGTCTGAGCACTGAAGCTTTCTTT

J: TRBJ1-6
V: TRBV25-1
D: NA
size: few
CDR3: CASSSTGDNSPLHF
DNA: TGTGCCAGCAGTTCGACAGGAGATAATTCACCCCTCCACTTT

J: TRBJ2-5
V: TRBV27
D: TRBD2
size: many
CDR3: CASREAGGGETQYF
DNA: TGTGCCAGCCGGGAAGCGGGGGGCGGAGAGACCCAGTACTTC

J: TRBJ2-3
V: TRBV6-2/TRBV6-3
D: NA
size: NA
CDR3: CASSKGTDTQYF
DNA: TGTGCCAGCAGCAAGGGGACAGATACGCAGTATTTT

J: TRBJ2-6
V: TRBV11-1
D: TRBD1
size: few
CDR3: CASSPGGGAGYITTGANVLTF
DNA: TGTGCCAGCAGCCCAGGGGGCGGGGCAGGGTACATTACGACTGGGGCCAACGTCCTGACTTTC

J: TRBJ2-1
V: TRBV18
D: NA
size: many
CDR3: CASSRTQSYNEQFF
DNA: TGTGCCAGCTCACGGACCCAATCCTACAATGAGCAGTTCTTC

J: TRBJ2-2
V: TRBV2
D: NA
size: many
CDR3: CASSPGRRTGELFF
DNA: TGTGCCAGCAGCCCGGGACGGAGAACCGGGGAGCTGTTTTTT

J: TRBJ1-1
V: TRBV20-1
D: TRBD1
size: many
CDR3: CSARDSQGANTEAFF
DNA: TGCAGTGCTAGAGATTCCCAGGGGGCCAACACTGAAGCTTTCTTT

J: TRBJ1-5
V: TRBV12-3/TRBV12-4
D: TRBD1
size: NA
CDR3: CASRPTGTGPSQPQHF
DNA: TGTGCCAGCAGACCTACCGGGACAGGGCCCTCTCAGCCCCAGCATTTT

J: TRBJ2-7
V: TRBV15
D: NA
size: NA
CDR3: CATSGLGYEQYF
DNA: TGTGCCACCAGCGGTCTCGGGTACGAGCAGTACTTC

J: TRBJ1-5
V: TRBV12-3/TRBV12-4
D: TRBD1
size: many
CDR3: CASSSTRDRGPYQPQHF
DNA: TGTGCCAGCAGCTCGACCCGGGACAGGGGGCCTTATCAGCCCCAGCATTTT

J: TRBJ1-6
V: TRBV18
D: TRBD1
size: many
CDR3: CASSPRDRQNSPLHF
DNA: TGTGCCAGCTCACCGCGGGACAGACAAAATTCACCCCTCCACTTT

J: TRBJ2-7
V: TRBV7-9
D: NA
size: NA
CDR3: CASNQEMTYEQYF
DNA: TGTGCCAGCAATCAGGAGATGACCTACGAGCAGTACTTC